The 6 T cell receptor beta chains in this list originate from one sample, sequenced in a study of shared clonotypes between healthy human individuals. Produced via immunoSEQ multiplex PCR; TCRdb's table is partial and in-frame only. Of approximately 500,000 clones detected, about 75% appear once; the ten largest clones hold about an eighth. The specimen sequenced was PBMCs. The receptors originated from a woman aged 40-49 years in good health. Some clones in this sample may be carry-over from other donors' samples.

The V and J genes are TRBV7-9 and TRBJ1-1; TRBD1 might be the D (6 bases). V lost 5 bases to trimming and J lost 3 bases, with 28 bases between them. The germline V gene encodes CDR1 SEHNR and CDR2 FQNEAQ (reference sequence). The CDR3 totals 19 residues. As DNA, the CDR3 is TGTGCCAGCAGCCCCCTTGGGGGCTCCCGTCGTAAAAGGCACACTGAAGCTTTCTTT. Its translation: CASSPLGGSRRKRHTEAFF.

The chain links TRBV7-8 to TRBJ1-1; D gene unclear. This CDR3 contains 14 residues. Germline V gene data show CDR1 as SGHVS and CDR2 as FQNEAQ. Trimming removed 5 bases at V and 1 base at J, with 11 bases between. CDR3 bases: TGTGCCAGCAGCCCACCCGGCTGGAACACTGAAGCTTTCTTT. Translation gives CASSPPGWNTEAFF.

A word on this clone: A read error may account for a junction end that differs from germline. This chain links TRBV7-2 with TRBJ2-7, with TRBD2 as a possible D gene (6 bases). This CDR3 spans 13 amino acids. The germline V gene encodes CDR1 SGHTA and CDR2 FQGNSA. This CDR3 is CASSQGGYYEQYF. The CDR3 coding sequence is TGCGCCAGCAGCCAAGGAGGGTACTACGAGCAGTACTTC.

This clone was picked up one time. This chain joins TRBV6-6 and TRBJ1-5, with 9 positions matching TRBD1. The V gene's germline CDR1 is MNHNY and CDR2 SVGAGI (reference sequence). V dropped 6 bases and J dropped 4; count of bases not matched to a gene: 7. CDR3 size: 15 residues. The CDR3, as DNA: TGTGCCAGCAGAGTCACAGGGGGCTTGAATCAGCCCCAGCATTTT. This encodes CASRVTGGLNQPQHF.

The table lists this clone with a few counts. The chain couples TRBV7-8 to TRBJ1-2, with unresolved D. The CDR3 totals 15 residues. The V end was cut by 5 bases, the J end by 7 bases, with 20 bases between. Germline CDR1 reads SGHVS; CDR2 reads FQNEAQ. CDR3 protein: CASSPRSAESAGYTF. The CDR3 region has the DNA TGTGCCAGCAGCCCTCGCTCGGCCGAGTCAGCTGGCTACACCTTC.

The V gene is TRBV28, the J gene TRBJ1-3; D call uncertain. Trimming took 6 bases from V and 0 from J, leaving 6 bases between them. The CDR3 consists of 13 residues. The germline V gene encodes CDR1 MDHEN and CDR2 SYDVKM. The CDR3 nucleotides are TGTGCCAGCAGGGACTACTCTGGAAACACCATATATTTT. Protein product: CASRDYSGNTIYF.